Following are 24 T cell receptor beta chains from one sample sequenced in a study of blood T cell repertoires in COVID-19 (dated by TCRdb to between 2020 and 2021). The receptor library was made with the immunoSEQ multiplex PCR assay. The table was pulled from immuneACCESS by TCRdb, which kept in-frame rearrangements only. Such tables lose some clones; where checked, under half of the loss comes from unresolved V genes, and the rest has no known cause. This sample holds roughly 53,000 clones; over 75% were observed only once. The top ten clones comprise 7% to 9% of the sample. The sample comprised peripheral blood. These receptors all come from a middle-aged woman with active COVID-19.

The chain joins TRBV5-5 to TRBJ2-7, with D possibly matching TRBD1 (6 bases). The V end was cut by 1 base, the J end by 0 bases, with 8 bases between. Germline CDR1 is SGHKS and CDR2 is YYEKEE (reference sequence). The CDR3 covers 14 residues. CDR3 amino acids: CASSLTGSSYEQYF. The CDR3 DNA reads as TGTGCCAGCAGCTTGACAGGGAGCTCCTACGAGCAGTACTTC.

This chain uses TRBV29-1 with TRBJ1-1; D not resolved. CDR1 and CDR2 from the germline V gene are SQVTM and ANQGSEA. This CDR3 has 13 residues. V dropped 0 bases and J dropped 7 bases, with 12 bases sitting between them. CDR3 region: CSVEDGSRSEAFF. The CDR3 DNA sequence: TGCAGCGTTGAAGACGGGAGCCGGAGTGAAGCTTTCTTT.

The V call is TRBV5-6, the J call TRBJ2-1, with TRBD2 matching 10 bases. The length of the CDR3 is 18 residues. V gave up 6 bases and J gave up 2 bases; unmatched junction bases: 14. Germline CDR1 reads SGHDT; CDR2 reads YYEEEE. The CDR3 bases are TGTGCCAGCACTAAAAGGGGCTCTAGCGGGAGAGCCTACAATGAGCAGTTCTTC. The encoded protein is CASTKRGSSGRAYNEQFF.

Points on this clone: The junction does not match germline at one end; this may be a read error. V and J are TRBV5-8 and TRBJ2-3, with 9 bases identical to TRBD2. The length of the CDR3 is 16 residues. The germline CDR1 and CDR2 sequences are SGHTS and YDEGEE. The CDR3 sequence is CASSLASGGPADTQYF. CDR3 in DNA: TGTGCCAGCAGTTTGGCCAGCGGGGGGCCGGCGGATACGCAGTATTTT.

The gene calls are TRBV7-9 and TRBJ2-5, with 14 bases lining up with TRBD2. The J segment lost 3 bases and the V segment lost 1 base, leaving 4 bases of the junction unmatched. The germline CDR1 and CDR2 sequences are SEHNR and FQNEAQ (reference sequence). This CDR3 has 17 residues. CDR3 coding DNA: TGTGCCAGCAGCTTAGGACTAGCGGGGGGGCCGGAAGAGACCCAGTACTTC. Protein: CASSLGLAGGPEETQYF.

V and J are TRBV20-1 and TRBJ2-7; no reliable D call. The CDR3 sequence is 13 residues long. Germline assignment: CDR1 DFQATT and CDR2 SNEGSKA (reference sequence). The V and J ends lost 3 bases and 2 bases respectively, with 11 bases between them. The CDR3 sequence: CSASSRGPYEQYF. The CDR3 DNA reads TGCAGTGCTAGTAGCAGAGGCCCCTACGAGCAGTACTTC.

The chain uses TRBV6-2 or TRBV6-3 and TRBJ2-7, with a weak D call TRBD1 (6 bases). Germline values: CDR1 MNHEY, CDR2 SVGEGT. The CDR3 extends over 15 amino acids. The germline V and J ends were trimmed by 2 bases and 0 bases, with 11 bases remaining between them. In DNA form, the CDR3 reads TGTGCCAGCAGTTACGGGCAGGGGATCTCCTACGAGCAGTACTTC. It encodes CASSYGQGISYEQYF.

The CDR3 loop is CATGRAGGHTGELFF. Written as DNA, the CDR3 is TGTGCCACCGGCAGGGCGGGGGGGCACACCGGGGAGCTGTTTTTT. The chain links TRBV19 to TRBJ2-2, with 9 bases lining up with TRBD2. There are 15 residues in the CDR3. V trimming: 10 bases; J trimming: 3 bases; junction bases outside the gene matches: 9. Germline V CDR1 and CDR2: LNHDA, SQIVND (reference sequence). Looking up the rest from reference TRBV19 and TRBJ2-2 gives the full variable domain: DGGITQSPKYLFRKEGQNVTLSCEQNLNHDAMYWYRQDPGQGLRLIYYSQIVNDFQKGDIAEGYSVSREKKESFPLTVTSAQKNPTAFYLCATGRAGGHTGELFFGEGSRLTVL.

J is TRBJ2-1 and V is TRBV20-1, with a weak D call TRBD2 (6 bases). The CDR3 covers 11 residues. Germline CDR1 reads DFQATT; CDR2 reads SNEGSKA (reference sequence). Trimming pared 7 bases from V and 7 bases from J, leaving 11 bases between. The CDR3, as DNA: TGCAGTGTACTAGCTGTAAATGAGCAGTTCTTC. Translation gives CSVLAVNEQFF.

J is TRBJ2-3 and V is TRBV9, with 7 bases identical to TRBD1. The CDR3 consists of 16 residues. J lost 6 bases, V lost 4 bases, and 14 bases had no gene match. Germline V gives CDR1 SGDLS, CDR2 YYNGEE. The DNA for the CDR3 is TGTGCCAGCAGCCAAGAGATTACAGGGGTGAGGGATACGCAGTATTTT. Its translation: CASSQEITGVRDTQYF. The variable domain in full, completed from reference TRBV9 and TRBJ2-3, reads DSGVTQTPKHLITATGQRVTLRCSPRSGDLSVYWYQQSLDQGLQFLIQYYNGEERAKGNILERFSAQQFPDLHSELNLSSLELGDSALYFCASSQEITGVRDTQYFGPGTRLTVL.

As DNA, the CDR3 is TGTGCCAGCAGCAAAGGACAGGGGAGAGAGACCCAGTACTTC. The encoded protein is CASSKGQGRETQYF. The chain has TRBV2 and TRBJ2-5; TRBD1 agrees at 9 bases. The V gene's germline CDR1 is SNHLY and CDR2 FYNNEI. J was trimmed by 4 bases and V by 6 bases; bases with no gene match: 6. This CDR3 is 14 amino acids long. The entire variable domain, with the rest obtained from reference TRBV2 and TRBJ2-5, is as follows: EPEVTQTPSHQVTQMGQEVILRCVPISNHLYFYWYRQILGQKVEFLVSFYNNEISEKSEIFDDQFSVERPDGSNFTLKIRSTKLEDSAMYFCASSKGQGRETQYFGPGTRLLVL.

The chain combines TRBV14 with TRBJ2-3, with 9 bases that match TRBD1. Germline CDR1 is SGHDN and CDR2 is FVKESK. CDR3 length equals 16 residues. The junction had 6 bases not matched to a gene; V was cut back by 3 bases and J by 2 bases. CDR3 protein: CASSQAGTGLTDTQYF. DNA for the CDR3: TGTGCCAGCAGCCAGGCCGGGACAGGGCTCACAGATACGCAGTATTTT. The full variable domain, rest sourced from reference TRBV14 and TRBJ2-3, is EAGVTQFPSHSVIEKGQTVTLRCDPISGHDNLYWYRRVMGKEIKFLLHFVKESKQDESGMPNNRFLAERTGGTYSTLKVQPAELEDSGVYFCASSQAGTGLTDTQYFGPGTRLTVL.

The V call is TRBV15, the J call TRBJ2-3; 15 positions agree with TRBD2. V shed 0 bases and J 2 bases; nucleotides not matched to a gene: 9. The CDR3 loop spans 20 amino acids. Germline-derived CDR1 and CDR2 are LNHNV and YYDKDF (reference sequence). The CDR3 here is CATSRDPPGLAGGITDTQYF. DNA for the CDR3: TGTGCCACCAGCAGAGATCCCCCGGGACTAGCGGGGGGAATCACAGATACGCAGTATTTT.

The rearrangement uses TRBV23-1 and TRBJ1-1, with 9 bases that match TRBD1. TRBV23-1 is annotated as an ORF whose role is uncertain. J gave up 8 bases and V 4 bases, and 20 bases lay outside the gene matches. CDR3 length equals 18 residues. The CDR3 DNA is TGCGCCAGCAGTCTCCTGGACAGGGGCTCCGCATCCACTGTGGAAGCTTTCTTT. Translated, it gives CASSLLDRGSASTVEAFF.

The chain links TRBV6-1 to TRBJ1-2; D may be TRBD1 (5 bases). The germline gives CDR1 MNHNS, CDR2 SASEGT. V lost 3 bases, J lost 1 base, and 12 bases lay in between. This CDR3 region has 15 residues. The DNA for the CDR3 is TGTGCCAGCAGTGAGCGGGACGGAGTTAACTATGGCTACACCTTC. It yields the protein CASSERDGVNYGYTF.

The sample holds one count of this clone. CDR3 sequence (DNA): TGTGCCAGCAGCCCCTTAACCGGGACAGGAGGCTCCTACAATGAGCAGTTCTTC. Its translation: CASSPLTGTGGSYNEQFF. This chain joins TRBV4-2 and TRBJ2-1; 8 nucleotides match TRBD1. This CDR3 has 18 amino acids. Trimming removed 4 bases from V and 0 bases from J; junction bases left unmatched: 11. The germline gives CDR1 LGHNA, CDR2 YNFKEQ.

The chain couples TRBV18 to TRBJ2-3, with D possibly TRBD1 on 5 matching bases. This CDR3 is built from 15 residues. Trimming pared 0 bases from V and 1 base from J, leaving 8 bases between. From germline, CDR1 is KGHSH and CDR2 LQKENI. CDR3: CASSPPGQGTDTQYF. For the CDR3, the DNA is TGTGCCAGCTCACCACCGGGGCAAGGCACAGATACGCAGTATTTT.

The chain employs TRBV7-6 and TRBJ2-7; 11 bases align to TRBD2. Germline values: CDR1 SGHVS, CDR2 FNYEAQ. This CDR3 region has 15 residues. V shed 5 bases and J 6 bases; nucleotides not matched to a gene: 9. CDR3 in amino acids: CASSATSGGPREQYF. The DNA of the CDR3 is TGTGCCAGCAGCGCCACTAGCGGGGGTCCTCGCGAGCAGTACTTC.

The V gene is TRBV2, the J gene TRBJ2-1; a weak D match, TRBD2 (6 bases). Trimming left V 8 bases short and J 8 bases short, with 10 bases between. CDR1 and CDR2 from the germline V gene are SNHLY and FYNNEI. CDR3 length: 11 residues. The CDR3 sequence is CASLREDEQFF. The CDR3 DNA follows: TGTGCCAGCCTCAGGGAGGATGAGCAGTTCTTC.

The V gene is TRBV11-3, the J gene TRBJ2-6; TRBD2 is a possible D gene (5 bases). This CDR3 is built from 16 residues. In germline, CDR1 is SGHNT, CDR2 YENEEA. Trimming cost V 3 bases and J 0 bases, with 9 bases left between them. CDR3 DNA sequence: TGTGCCAGCAGCTTTGGGAGTTTCTCTGGGGCCAACGTCCTGACTTTC. This gives the protein CASSFGSFSGANVLTF.

This chain uses TRBV4-1 with TRBJ2-7; D possibly corresponds to TRBD1 (8 bases). Germline CDR1 and CDR2: MGHRA and YSYEKL. This CDR3 has 15 residues. The V gene lost 4 bases and the J gene lost 7 bases, with 20 bases spanning the gap. Here the CDR3 reads CASSLGTGGGGEQYF. The CDR3 nucleotides read TGCGCCAGCAGCCTAGGGACAGGAGGGGGAGGGGAGCAGTACTTC.

The J gene is TRBJ2-2, the V gene TRBV7-9; 9 bases match TRBD1. V lost 5 bases to trimming and J lost 4 bases; unmatched junction nucleotides: 17. Germline CDR1 reads SEHNR; CDR2 reads FQNEAQ (reference sequence). The CDR3 loop spans 19 amino acids. Here the CDR3 reads CASSHPPYRGRRFTGELFF. The CDR3 coding sequence is TGTGCCAGCAGCCACCCTCCTTACAGGGGGCGTAGGTTCACCGGGGAGCTGTTTTTT.

The chain uses TRBV9 and TRBJ1-6; D remains ambiguous. V was shortened by 0 bases and J by 2 bases, with 12 bases between the two germline ends. Germline V gives CDR1 SGDLS, CDR2 YYNGEE. The CDR3 covers 17 residues. In nucleotides, the CDR3 is TGTGCCAGCAGCGTAGCCCGGGAGGACCCCTATAATTCACCCCTCCACTTT. Protein product: CASSVAREDPYNSPLHF.

As DNA, the CDR3 is TGCGCCAGCAGCCCCATGCGGGGGGTTCCCTACGAGCAGTACTTC. Translated, it gives CASSPMRGVPYEQYF. V usage is TRBV5-1 and J usage is TRBJ2-7, with 8 bases lining up with TRBD2. CDR1 SGHRS and CDR2 YFSETQ come from the germline V gene. The CDR3 is 15 residues long. V lost 4 bases, J lost 2 bases, and 8 bases stayed unmatched.